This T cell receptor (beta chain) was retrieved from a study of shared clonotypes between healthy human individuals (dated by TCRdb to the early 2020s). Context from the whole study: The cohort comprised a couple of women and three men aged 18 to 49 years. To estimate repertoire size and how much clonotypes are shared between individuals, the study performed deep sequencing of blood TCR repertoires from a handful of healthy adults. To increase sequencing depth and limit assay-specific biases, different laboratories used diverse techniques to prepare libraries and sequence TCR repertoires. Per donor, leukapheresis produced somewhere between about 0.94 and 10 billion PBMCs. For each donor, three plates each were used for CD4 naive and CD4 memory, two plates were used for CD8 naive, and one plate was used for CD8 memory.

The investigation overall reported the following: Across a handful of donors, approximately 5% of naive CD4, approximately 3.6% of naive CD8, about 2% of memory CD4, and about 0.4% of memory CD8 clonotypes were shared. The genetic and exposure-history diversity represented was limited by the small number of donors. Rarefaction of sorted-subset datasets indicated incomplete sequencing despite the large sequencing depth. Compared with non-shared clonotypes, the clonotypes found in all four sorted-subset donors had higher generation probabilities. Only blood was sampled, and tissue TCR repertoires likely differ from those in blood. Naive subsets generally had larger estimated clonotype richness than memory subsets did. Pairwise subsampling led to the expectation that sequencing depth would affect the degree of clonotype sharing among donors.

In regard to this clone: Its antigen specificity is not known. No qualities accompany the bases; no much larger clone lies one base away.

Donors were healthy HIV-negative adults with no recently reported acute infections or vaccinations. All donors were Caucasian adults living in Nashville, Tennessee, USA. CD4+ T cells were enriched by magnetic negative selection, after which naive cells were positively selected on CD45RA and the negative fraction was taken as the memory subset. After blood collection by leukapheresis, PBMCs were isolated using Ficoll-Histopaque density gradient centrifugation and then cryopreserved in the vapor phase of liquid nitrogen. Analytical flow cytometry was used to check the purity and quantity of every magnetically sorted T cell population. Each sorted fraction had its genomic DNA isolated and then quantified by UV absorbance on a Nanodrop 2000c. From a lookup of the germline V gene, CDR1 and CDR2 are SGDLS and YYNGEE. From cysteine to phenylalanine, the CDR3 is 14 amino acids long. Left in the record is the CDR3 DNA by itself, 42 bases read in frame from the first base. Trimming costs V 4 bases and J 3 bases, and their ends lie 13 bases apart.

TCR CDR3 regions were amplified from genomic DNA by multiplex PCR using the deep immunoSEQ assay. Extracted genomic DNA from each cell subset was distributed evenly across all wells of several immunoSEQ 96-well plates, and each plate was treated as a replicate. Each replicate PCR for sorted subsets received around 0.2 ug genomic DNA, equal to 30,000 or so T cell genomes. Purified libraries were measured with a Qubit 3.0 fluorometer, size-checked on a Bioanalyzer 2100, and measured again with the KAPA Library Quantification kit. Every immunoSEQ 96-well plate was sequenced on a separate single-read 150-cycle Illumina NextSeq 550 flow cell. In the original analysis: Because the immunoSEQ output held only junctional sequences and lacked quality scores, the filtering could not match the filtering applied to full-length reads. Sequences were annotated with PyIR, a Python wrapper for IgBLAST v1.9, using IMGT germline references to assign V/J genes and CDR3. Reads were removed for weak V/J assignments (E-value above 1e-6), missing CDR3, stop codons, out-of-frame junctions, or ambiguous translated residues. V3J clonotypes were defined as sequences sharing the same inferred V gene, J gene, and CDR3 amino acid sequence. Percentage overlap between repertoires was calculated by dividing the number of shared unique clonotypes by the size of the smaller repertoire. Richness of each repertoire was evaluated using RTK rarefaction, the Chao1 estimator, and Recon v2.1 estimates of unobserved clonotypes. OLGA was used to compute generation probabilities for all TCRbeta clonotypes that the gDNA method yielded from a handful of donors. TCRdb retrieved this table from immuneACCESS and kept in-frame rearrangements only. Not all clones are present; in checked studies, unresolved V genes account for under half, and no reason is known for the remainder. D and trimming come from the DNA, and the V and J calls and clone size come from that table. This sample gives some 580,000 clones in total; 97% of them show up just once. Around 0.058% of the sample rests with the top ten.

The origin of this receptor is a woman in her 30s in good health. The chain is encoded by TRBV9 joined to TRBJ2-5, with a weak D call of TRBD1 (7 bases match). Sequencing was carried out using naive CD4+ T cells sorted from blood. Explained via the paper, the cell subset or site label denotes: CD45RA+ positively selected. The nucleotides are TGTGCCAGCAGCTTAGGGGGGACAGAAGAGACCCAGTACTTC. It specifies CASSLGGTEETQYF.